The 17 T cell receptor beta chains below all came from one sample that was sequenced in a study of T cell responses to AZD1222 COVID-19 vaccine. Libraries were prepared by immunoSEQ multiplex PCR; TCRdb keeps only in-frame clonotypes and omits some of them. This sample has approximately 200,000 clones, with about 94% found just once. The starting material was peripheral blood, obtained 28 days after the second dose of the MenACWY control vaccine. These receptors were collected from an adult who received the MenACWY meningococcal vaccine as a control.

The chain has TRBV4-3 and TRBJ2-7; a weak D match, TRBD2 (6 bases). Trimming took off 4 bases at V and 6 bases at J, with 16 bases between the two ends. This CDR3 is built from 14 residues. The germline gives CDR1 LGHNA, CDR2 YSLEER. The CDR3 loop is CASSPTGTLGEQYF. CDR3 in DNA: TGCGCCAGCAGCCCCACCGGGACTTTGGGCGAGCAGTACTTC.

The rearrangement uses TRBV29-1 and TRBJ1-2; D gene uncertain. The length of the CDR3 is 11 residues. Germline values: CDR1 SQVTM, CDR2 ANQGSEA. In DNA, the CDR3 is TGCGGATCCACCGCACACTATGGCTACACCTTC. Translating it yields CGSTAHYGYTF.

This clone was seen only once. This sequence joins TRBV4-3 and TRBJ1-5, with TRBD1 matching over 7 bases. Germline V gene sequence: CDR1 LGHNA, CDR2 YSLEER. This CDR3 comprises 13 residues. J lost 6 bases, V lost 5 bases, and 4 bases had no gene match. CDR3 coding DNA: TGCGCCAGCAGCGACAGGGTGGGTCAGCCCCAGCATTTT. Translating gives CASSDRVGQPQHF.

The rearrangement joins TRBV6-6 to TRBJ2-7; a weak D match, TRBD1 (6 bases). The CDR3 has 15 residues. CDR1 and CDR2 from the germline V gene are MNHNY and SVGAGI (reference sequence). V lost 2 bases, J lost 4 bases, and 15 bases lay in between. CDR3 nucleotides: TGTGCCAGCAGTTACGGGCAGGGGATGACGTACGAGCAGTACTTC. This sequence encodes CASSYGQGMTYEQYF.

Concerning this clone: One end of the junction does not line up with germline, which may come from a read error. V is TRBV6-1 and J is TRBJ1-5; D remains ambiguous. Germline V gene lookup returns CDR1 MNHNS and CDR2 SASEGT. This CDR3 region has 14 residues. The CDR3 here is CASREGLSNQPQHF. CDR3 bases: TGTGCCAGCAGGGAAGGACTGAGCAATCAGCCCCAGCATTTT.

The chain couples TRBV6-5 to TRBJ2-1, with D tentatively TRBD2 (5 bases). This CDR3 comprises 14 residues. V lost 6 bases, J lost 5 bases, and 14 bases lay in between. In germline, CDR1 is MNHEY, CDR2 SVGAGI. The CDR3 DNA follows: TGTGCCAGCAGGACGGGGTCAGTGAACAATGAGCAGTTCTTC. Protein product: CASRTGSVNNEQFF.

The chain employs TRBV4-3 and TRBJ2-2; TRBD1 aligns across 7 bases. Germline V lookup: CDR1 LGHNA, CDR2 YSLEER. After removal of 1 base from V and 5 bases from J, the junction contained 7 bases not matched to a gene. CDR3 size: 16 residues. The CDR3 loop is CASSQGKGAFTGELFF. CDR3 nucleotides: TGCGCCAGCAGCCAAGGGAAGGGGGCGTTTACCGGGGAGCTGTTTTTT.

This clone was found once. The rearrangement uses TRBV5-4 and TRBJ2-1, with a tentative D call TRBD1 (5 bases). Trimming took 4 bases from V and 2 from J, leaving 22 bases between them. This CDR3 has 18 residues. Germline CDR1 and CDR2: SGHNT and YYREEE (reference sequence). The chain's CDR3 is CASSPSPATVATYNEQFF. In DNA form, the CDR3 reads TGTGCCAGCAGCCCCTCCCCCGCGACAGTCGCCACCTACAATGAGCAGTTCTTC.

The chain carries TRBV18 and TRBJ2-1; TRBD2 might be the D (5 bases). This CDR3 region has 14 residues. V lost 8 bases to trimming and J lost 6 bases, with 17 bases between them. Germline V lookup: CDR1 KGHSH, CDR2 LQKENI. CDR3 nucleotide sequence: TGTGCCAGCATGCCCACCCCCGGAGGCAATGAGCAGTTCTTC. Amino acids: CASMPTPGGNEQFF.

The chain joins TRBV14 to TRBJ2-5; D is possibly TRBD1 (5 bases). The V end lost 0 bases, the J end lost 5 bases, and 16 bases lay between the germline ends. CDR1 and CDR2 from the germline V gene are SGHDN and FVKESK. The CDR3 contains 16 residues. In DNA, the CDR3 is TGTGCCAGCAGCCAAGAGCCCCTTCTAGGGGTGGAGACCCAGTACTTC. Residues: CASSQEPLLGVETQYF.

The CDR3 sequence is CAWRGGAHNSPLHF. In DNA form, the CDR3 reads TGTGCCTGGAGGGGGGGGGCTCATAATTCACCCCTCCACTTT. This chain uses TRBV30 with TRBJ1-6, with a weak D call TRBD1 (6 bases). This CDR3 is built from 14 residues. Germline V lookup: CDR1 GTSNPN, CDR2 SVGIG (reference sequence). The V end lost 3 bases, the J end lost 5 bases, and 11 bases lay between the germline ends.

The chain employs TRBV27 and TRBJ2-1; D might be TRBD1 (6 bases). The germline V gene has CDR1 MNHEY and CDR2 SMNVEV (reference sequence). CDR3 length: 16 residues. The V end was cut by 6 bases, the J end by 0 bases, with 15 bases between. The CDR3 coding sequence is TGTGCCAGCAGACCGGGACAACTAAGCTCCTACAATGAGCAGTTCTTC. Translating gives CASRPGQLSSYNEQFF.

The sample holds one count of this clone. V and J are TRBV12-3 or TRBV12-4 and TRBJ2-1; TRBD1 matches at 8 bases. Losses at the gene ends were 3 bases for V and 9 bases for J; bases not matched to a gene: 4. CDR3 length: 13 amino acids. CDR3: CASSLQGAGEQFF. The CDR3 coding sequence is TGTGCCAGCAGTTTGCAGGGGGCTGGTGAGCAGTTCTTC.

A few counts support this clone. An end of the junction does not agree with germline; a read error may underlie this. The CDR3 is CASSLDTYTYEQYF. CDR3 DNA sequence: TGTGCTAGCAGCTTGGACACATATACCTACGAGCAGTACTTC. The chain links TRBV7-7 to TRBJ2-7; perhaps TRBD1 as D (5 bases). This CDR3 spans 14 amino acids. CDR1 and CDR2 (germline): SSHAT, FNYEAQ (reference sequence).

The chain employs TRBV6-5 and TRBJ1-5; D is perhaps TRBD1 (5 bases). V gave up 8 bases and J gave up 7 bases, with 18 bases separating them. The CDR3 sequence is 14 residues long. Germline V gene data show CDR1 as MNHEY and CDR2 as SVGAGI. In nucleotides, the CDR3 is TGTGCCAGCTCCCCCGGCGGGGCGAACCAGCCCCAGCATTTT. Amino acids: CASSPGGANQPQHF.

The J gene is TRBJ2-1, the V gene TRBV12-3 or TRBV12-4; TRBD1 is a possible D gene (6 bases). Deletions cut 1 base from V and 7 bases from J, with 8 bases between. This CDR3 region has 13 residues. The CDR3 nucleotides read TGTGCCAGCAGTTTAGTCGGGACAAATGAGCAGTTCTTC. Translating it yields CASSLVGTNEQFF.

As to this clone: A clone one base away is much larger, so this may be a read error. The sample has other DNA sequences that encode this CDR3 too. The chain employs TRBV10-3 and TRBJ1-1; D is uncertain. Germline CDR1 ENHRY, CDR2 SYGVKD. V was trimmed by 0 bases and J by 0 bases, leaving 5 bases between them. The CDR3 length is 14 residues. CDR3 sequence reads: CAISESMVNTEAFF. In DNA form, the CDR3 reads TGTGCCATCAGTGAGTCGATGGTGAACACTGAAGCTTTCTTT.